The clone carrying this T cell receptor (beta chain) was counted a few times. This entry is derived from a study of blood T cell repertoires in COVID-19. Overall study: Sites in the United States, Italy and Spain provided acute and convalescent COVID-19 samples. T cells, B-cell-depleted T cells, or PBMCs provided the cDNA or gDNA that served as material.

Per germline, CDR1 KGHSH and CDR2 LQKENI. The CDR3 loop spans 18 amino acids. The ends lost 4 bases at V and 2 bases at J; junction bases unmatched: 11. Methods used by the authors: Estimates of nucleated cell counts were drawn from the amplification of reference gene primers. Clones were sequenced by immunoSEQ multiplex PCR, and TCRdb holds only the in-frame ones, with some missing. V, J and clone size reflect that table, while D and trimming were determined from the DNA. The top ten clones hold about 8.1% of a sample with 100,000 to 120,000 clones, roughly 80% of them seen once. The receptor was isolated from a woman between 40 and 50 years old with acute or convalescent COVID-19. The rearrangement uses TRBV18 and TRBJ2-6, with TRBD1 matching 7 bases. Sequencing was done on a sample of peripheral blood. DNA for the CDR3: TGTGCCAGCTCACAGCTGACAGGGTCCGAGACTGGGGCCAACGTCCTGACTTTC. It encodes CASSQLTGSETGANVLTF.